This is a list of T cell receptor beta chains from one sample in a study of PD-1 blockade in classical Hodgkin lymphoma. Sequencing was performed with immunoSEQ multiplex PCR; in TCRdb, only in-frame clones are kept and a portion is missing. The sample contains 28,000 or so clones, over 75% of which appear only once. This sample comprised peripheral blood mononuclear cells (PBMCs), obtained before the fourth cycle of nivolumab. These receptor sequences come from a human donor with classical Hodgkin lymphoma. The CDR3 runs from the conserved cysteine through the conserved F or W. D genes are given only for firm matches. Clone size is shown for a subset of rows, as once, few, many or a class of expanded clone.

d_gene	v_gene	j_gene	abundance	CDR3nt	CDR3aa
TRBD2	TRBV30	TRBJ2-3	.	TGTGCCTGGAGTGTACCTAGCGGGATCACAGATACGCAGTATTTT	CAWSVPSGITDTQYF
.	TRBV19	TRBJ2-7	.	TGTGCCAGTAGTAGTCTAGCCGGCGAGCAGTACTTC	CASSSLAGEQYF
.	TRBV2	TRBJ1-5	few	TGTGCCAGCAGTCCATATAGCAATCAGCCCCAGCATTTT	CASSPYSNQPQHF
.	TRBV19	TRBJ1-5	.	TGTGCCAGTAGTAGCGGTTGGTCTCCGGCATCCTATAGCAATCAGCCCCAGCATTTT	CASSSGWSPASYSNQPQHF
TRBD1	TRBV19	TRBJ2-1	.	TGTGCCAGTAGTCTCGGGACAGGGACCAATGAGCAGTTCTTC	CASSLGTGTNEQFF
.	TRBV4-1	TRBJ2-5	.	TGCGCCAGCAGCCAAGAGAGACTCCGCGAGACCCAGTACTTC	CASSQERLRETQYF
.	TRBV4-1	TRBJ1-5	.	TGCGCCAGCAGCCAAGAATGGGAGGGAAATCAGCCCCAGCATTTT	CASSQEWEGNQPQHF
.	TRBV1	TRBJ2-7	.	TGCACCAGCAGCCATGCCGATGGCGGGCGGGAGCGACCCTACGAGCAGTACTTC	CTSSHADGGRERPYEQYF
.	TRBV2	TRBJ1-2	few	TGTGCCAGCAGAGCGTATGGCTACACCTTC	CASRAYGYTF
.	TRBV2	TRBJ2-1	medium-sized	TGTGCCAGCAGGGGGACTCATCGGGAGCAGTTCTTC	CASRGTHREQFF
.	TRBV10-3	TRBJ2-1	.	TGTGCCATCAGTTCAGGGCAGACCTTTGAGCAGTTCTTC	CAISSGQTFEQFF
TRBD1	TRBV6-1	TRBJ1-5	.	TGTGCCAGCAGTGAAGTGAGGACAGGGACTCAGCCCCAGCATTTT	CASSEVRTGTQPQHF
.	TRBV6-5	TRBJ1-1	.	TGTGCCAGCAGCTCTAGTACGGGGGCCCCTGAAGCTTTCTTT	CASSSSTGAPEAFF
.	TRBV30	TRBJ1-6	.	TGTGCCTGGAGTCTAAGCTCCTATAATTCACCCCTCCACTTT	CAWSLSSYNSPLHF
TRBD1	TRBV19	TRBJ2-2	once	TGTGCCAGTAGTCGGAACAGGGGGTCGAACACCGGGGAGCTGTTTTTT	CASSRNRGSNTGELFF
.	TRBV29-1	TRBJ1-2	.	TGCAGCGTTACAGGAGTTGTGGGCACTAACTATGGCTACACCTTC	CSVTGVVGTNYGYTF
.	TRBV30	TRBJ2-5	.	TGTGCCTGGAGTCAGGAGATTCAAGGGACCCAGTACTTC	CAWSQEIQGTQYF
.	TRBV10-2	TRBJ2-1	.	TGCGCCAGCAGGGACGGCGAGCAGTTCTTC	CASRDGEQFF
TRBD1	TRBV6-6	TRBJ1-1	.	TGTGCCAGCAGTCGGACAGGGGAGAACACTGAAGCTTTCTTT	CASSRTGENTEAFF
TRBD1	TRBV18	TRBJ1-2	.	TGTGCCAGCTCACCACCGGGACGGGACAGGGTTAACACCTTC	CASSPPGRDRVNTF
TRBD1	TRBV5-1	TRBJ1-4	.	TGCGCCAGCAGCTCAGGGACAGTTAGGGTTTTT	CASSSGTVRVF
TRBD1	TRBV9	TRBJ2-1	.	TGTGCCAGCAGCGTCCATTCAGGGGGACCAGTCCATTACAATGAGCAGTTCTTC	CASSVHSGGPVHYNEQFF
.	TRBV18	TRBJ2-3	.	TGTGCCAGCTCACCATGGCCCACAGATACGCAGTATTTT	CASSPWPTDTQYF
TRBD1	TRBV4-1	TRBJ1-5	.	TGCGCCAGCAGCCAAGAGGGACAGGGAAAGGATCAGCCCCAGCATTTT	CASSQEGQGKDQPQHF
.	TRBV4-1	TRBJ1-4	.	TGCGCCAGCAGCCAAGATTCATCCGGTGTGGGTAGAGCTAATGAAAAACTGTTTTTT	CASSQDSSGVGRANEKLFF
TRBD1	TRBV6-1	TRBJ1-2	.	TGTGCCAGCAGTGAAAGGGACAGAATTAACTATGGCTACACCTTC	CASSERDRINYGYTF
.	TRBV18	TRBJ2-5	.	TGTGCCAGCTCACCCGACGGGACTTCAGGAGAGACCCAGTACTTC	CASSPDGTSGETQYF
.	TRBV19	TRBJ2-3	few	TGTGCCAGTAGTGTCGGACTGAGCACAGATACGCAGTATTTT	CASSVGLSTDTQYF
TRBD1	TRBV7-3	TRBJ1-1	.	TGTGCCAGCAGCTTCTCCGGGACAGGACTCCATGAAGCTTTCTTT	CASSFSGTGLHEAFF
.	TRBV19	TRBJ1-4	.	TGTGCCAGTTCCCGGGACGTCCATAGTAATGAAAAACTGTTTTTT	CASSRDVHSNEKLFF
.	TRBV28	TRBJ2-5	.	TGTGCCAGCAGTCGAGACTACGGGAATACAGAGACCCAGTACTTC	CASSRDYGNTETQYF
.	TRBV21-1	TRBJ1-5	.	TGTGCCAGCAGCCCTATCAAACGGACAACCGTCTATAGCAATCAGCCCCAGCATTTT	CASSPIKRTTVYSNQPQHF
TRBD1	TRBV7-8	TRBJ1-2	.	TGTGCCAGCAGCTTAGCCCAGGGGGGGGCCAGCTTGTATGGCTACACCTTC	CASSLAQGGASLYGYTF
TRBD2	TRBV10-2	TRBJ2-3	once	TGCGCCAGCAGTGGACTAGCGTACGGCACAGATACGCAGTATTTT	CASSGLAYGTDTQYF
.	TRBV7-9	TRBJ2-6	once	TGTGCCAGCACCCGGGGCCTCGACGTCCTGACTTTC	CASTRGLDVLTF
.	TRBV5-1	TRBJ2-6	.	TGCGCCAGCAGCTTGTCGTGGCAGGGCGGGTCTGGGGCCAACGTCCTGACTTTC	CASSLSWQGGSGANVLTF
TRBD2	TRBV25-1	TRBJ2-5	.	TGTGCCAGCAGTGAGGGGACTAGCGGACAAGAGACCCAGTACTTC	CASSEGTSGQETQYF
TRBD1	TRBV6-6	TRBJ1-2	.	TGTGCCAGCAGCTGGGGACAGGTGAACTATGGCTACACCTTC	CASSWGQVNYGYTF
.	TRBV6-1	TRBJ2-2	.	TGTGCCAGCAGTGGACGGATGGGCGGGGAGCTGTTTTTT	CASSGRMGGELFF
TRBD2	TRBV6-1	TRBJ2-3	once	TGTGCCAGCTGGGCGTGGGGGGGGAACACAGATACGCAGTATTTT	CASWAWGGNTDTQYF
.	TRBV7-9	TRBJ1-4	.	TGTGCCAGCAGCCCTCCGGAGGGGGCTAATGAAAAACTGTTTTTT	CASSPPEGANEKLFF
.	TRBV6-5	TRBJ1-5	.	TGTGCCAGCAGTTACTCTCGCGGCAATCAGCCCCAGCATTTT	CASSYSRGNQPQHF
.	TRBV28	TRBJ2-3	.	TGTGCCAGCAGTTTAGAAGAACCAGATACGCAGTATTTT	CASSLEEPDTQYF
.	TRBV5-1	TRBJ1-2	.	TGCGCCAGCAGCTTGGGACCGGGTCTCGTCTATGGCTACACCTTC	CASSLGPGLVYGYTF
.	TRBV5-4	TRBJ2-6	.	TGTGCCAGCAGCTTGAGGGGGTACTTTTCTGGGGCCAACGTCCTGACTTTC	CASSLRGYFSGANVLTF
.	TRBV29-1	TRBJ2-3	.	TGCAGCGTTGACGTGAAGTTCACAGATACGCAGTATTTT	CSVDVKFTDTQYF
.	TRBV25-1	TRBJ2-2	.	TGTGCCAGCAGTGTCCGAGGGACTGCGAACACCGGGGAGCTGTTTTTT	CASSVRGTANTGELFF
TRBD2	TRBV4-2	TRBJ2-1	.	TGTGCCAGCAGCCACTTATGGGCGGGAGACTACAATGAGCAGTTCTTC	CASSHLWAGDYNEQFF
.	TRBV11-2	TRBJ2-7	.	TGTGCCAGCAGCTTACAACGGACCTCCTACGAGCAGTACTTC	CASSLQRTSYEQYF
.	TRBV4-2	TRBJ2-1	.	TGTGCCAGCAGCCCTGCAGGGGTTGATGAGCAGTTCTTC	CASSPAGVDEQFF
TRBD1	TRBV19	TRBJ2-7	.	TGTGCCAGTAGTATCAGCTTGGGTCGCGGACAGGACGAGCAGTACTTC	CASSISLGRGQDEQYF
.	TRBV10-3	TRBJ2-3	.	TGTGCCATCAGTGACCCGACTAGTTTCAGTCCAGATACGCAGTATTTT	CAISDPTSFSPDTQYF
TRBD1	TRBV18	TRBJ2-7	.	TGTGCCAGCTCCCTGGGACAGGGTGGCGAGCAGTACTTC	CASSLGQGGEQYF
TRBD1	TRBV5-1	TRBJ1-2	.	TGCGCCAGCAGCTATTTTGTGGACAGGGACTATGGCTACACCTTC	CASSYFVDRDYGYTF
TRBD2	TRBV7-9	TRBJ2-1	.	TGTGCCAGCAGCGCGGGAGCCGGGAATGAGCAGTTCTTC	CASSAGAGNEQFF
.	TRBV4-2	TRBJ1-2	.	TGTGCCAGCAGCGAAGAAGGTTACGGAGCACGGCCTACCAGCTATGGCTACACCTTC	CASSEEGYGARPTSYGYTF
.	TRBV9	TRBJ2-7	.	TGTGCCAGCAGCGCATCGGGGACCCCTAACGAGCAGTACTTC	CASSASGTPNEQYF
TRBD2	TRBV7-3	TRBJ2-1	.	TGTGCCAGCAGCGCGACTAGCGGGAGCTACAATGAGCAGTTCTTC	CASSATSGSYNEQFF